These T cell receptor beta chains were read from a single sample in a study of T-cell memory formation after mild COVID-19. TCRdb ran MiXCR on the 5' RACE reads and lists one entry per CDR3 protein. The table lists just over 400,000 distinct CDR3 sequences, more than 20% of them singletons. The sequenced material came from PBMCs or a T cell subset sorted from them (not recorded which). The receptors were sampled from an adult woman who had mild COVID-19 (a few samples of this study predate the infection). Cell type and time point are not known. Both conserved end residues are part of each CDR3. D genes are given only for firm matches. Rows give clone size only sometimes, using once, few, many, or a class for an expanded clone.

j_call clone_size v_call d_call cdr3_nt cdr3_aa
TRBJ2-1 few TRBV20-1 NA TGCAGTGCTAGAGCCCATACGGCGTTTTCCAATGAGCAGTTCTTC CSARAHTAFSNEQFF
TRBJ2-7 NA TRBV5-1 NA TGCGCCAGCAGCGGTGGGGGGTCACTTTTCTACGAGCAGTACTTC CASSGGGSLFYEQYF
TRBJ2-7 once TRBV6-6 NA TGTGCCAGCAGTTACTCGAATTATGCTGGGGACGAGCAGTACTTC CASSYSNYAGDEQYF
TRBJ2-3 NA TRBV12-3/TRBV12-4 NA TGTGCCAGCAGTAGGAGGGGGGGTACAGATACGCAGTATTTT CASSRRGGTDTQYF
TRBJ2-7 NA TRBV20-1 NA TGCAGTGCTAGGACAGGGAGGTCCTACGAGCAGTACTTC CSARTGRSYEQYF
TRBJ1-2 few TRBV30 NA TGTGCCTGGAGTCCCCACCTAGCGGATGGCTACACCTTC CAWSPHLADGYTF
TRBJ2-7 many TRBV5-1 TRBD1 TGCGCCAGCAGGACCTCCGGGACAGGGGATCTTCTCCACGAGCAGTACTTC CASRTSGTGDLLHEQYF
TRBJ2-1 NA TRBV29-1 TRBD2 TGCAGCGCCGTACCCCGGACTAGCGGGACGAATGAGCAGTTCTTC CSAVPRTSGTNEQFF
TRBJ2-1 NA TRBV4-1 NA TGCGCCAGCAGCCAAGACTGGGGGCGATACAATGAGCAGTTCTTC CASSQDWGRYNEQFF
TRBJ1-1 NA TRBV9 NA TGTGCCAGCAGCGGAGCGGGCAGGGGCACTGAAGCTTTCTTT CASSGAGRGTEAFF
TRBJ2-2 few TRBV6-5 TRBD1 TGTGCCAGCAGTTACTCCCAAAGACAGGGGGTGCGGTGGTCGAACACCGGGGAGCTGTTTTTT CASSYSQRQGVRWSNTGELFF
TRBJ2-3 NA TRBV5-1 NA TGCGCCAGCAGCTTGGTTTCCGTTGATACGCAGTATTTT CASSLVSVDTQYF